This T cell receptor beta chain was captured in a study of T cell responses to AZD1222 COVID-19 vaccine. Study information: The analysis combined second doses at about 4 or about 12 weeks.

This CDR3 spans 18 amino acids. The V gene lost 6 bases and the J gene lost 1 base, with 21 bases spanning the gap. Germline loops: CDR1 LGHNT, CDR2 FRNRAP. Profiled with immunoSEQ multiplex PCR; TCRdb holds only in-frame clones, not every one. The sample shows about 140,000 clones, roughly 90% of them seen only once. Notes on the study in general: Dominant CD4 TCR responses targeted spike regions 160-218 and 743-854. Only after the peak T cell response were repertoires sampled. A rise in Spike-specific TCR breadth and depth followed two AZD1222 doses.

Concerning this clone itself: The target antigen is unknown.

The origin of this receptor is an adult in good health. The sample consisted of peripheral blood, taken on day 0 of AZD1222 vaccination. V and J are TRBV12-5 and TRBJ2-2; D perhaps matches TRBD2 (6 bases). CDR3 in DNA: TGTGCTAGTGGCGCGGGGAAGGGCGGGACCATGAACACCGGGGAGCTGTTTTTT. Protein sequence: CASGAGKGGTMNTGELFF.